The entry that follows covers one T cell receptor beta chain sequence. Its specificity is unknown. This sample stems from a study of T cell responses to AZD1222 COVID-19 vaccine. Study findings and constraints: Unmutated variant regions reportedly attract nearly half of all spike-specific TCRs. Baseline serostatus was positive in only 5 to 7 AZD1222 recipients.

V was cut by 4 bases and J by 5 bases, with 18 bases left in between. There are 15 residues in the CDR3. Per germline, CDR1 MNHEY and CDR2 SVGAGI. The repertoire was sequenced with immunoSEQ multiplex PCR; TCRdb's copy has only in-frame clones and lacks some. The sample consists of around 110,000 clones, roughly 90% of them appearing once. The sample in question was peripheral blood, obtained on day 0 of AZD1222 vaccination. The sequence was collected from an adult in good health. The V call is TRBV6-5, the J call TRBJ2-7; D might be TRBD1 (6 bases). The CDR3 DNA sequence: TGTGCCAGCAGTTCCCCGGAAACCGCAGGGGACGAGCAGTACTTC. Protein product: CASSSPETAGDEQYF.